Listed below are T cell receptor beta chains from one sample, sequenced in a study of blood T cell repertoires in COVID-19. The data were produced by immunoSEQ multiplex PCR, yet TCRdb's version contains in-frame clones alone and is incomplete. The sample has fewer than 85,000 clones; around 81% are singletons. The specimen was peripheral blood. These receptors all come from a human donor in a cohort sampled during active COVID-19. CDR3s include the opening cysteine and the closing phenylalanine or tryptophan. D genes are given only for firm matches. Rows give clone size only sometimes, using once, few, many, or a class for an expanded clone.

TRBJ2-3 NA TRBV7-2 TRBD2 CASSRLAGVRTDTQYF TGTGCCAGCAGTCGCCTAGCGGGGGTAAGAACAGATACGCAGTATTTT
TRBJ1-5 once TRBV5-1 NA CASSPTLGGNQPQHF TGCGCCAGCAGCCCAACGCTGGGAGGGAATCAGCCCCAGCATTTT
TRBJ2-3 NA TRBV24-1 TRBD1 CATSDRGQGPRDTQYF TGTGCCACCAGTGATAGGGGACAGGGACCCAGAGATACGCAGTATTTT
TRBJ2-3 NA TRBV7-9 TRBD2 CASSFSGGTDTQYF TGTGCCAGCAGCTTTAGCGGGGGCACAGATACGCAGTATTTT
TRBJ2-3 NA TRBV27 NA CASRPGTQSTDTQYF TGTGCCAGCCGACCCGGGACACAGTCCACAGATACGCAGTATTTT
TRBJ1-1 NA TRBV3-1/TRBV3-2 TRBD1 CASSRDRGTEAFF TGTGCCAGCTCCCGGGACAGGGGAACTGAAGCTTTCTTT
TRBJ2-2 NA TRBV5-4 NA CASSLAGHSAGELFF TGTGCCAGCAGCTTGGCGGGACATTCCGCCGGGGAGCTGTTTTTT
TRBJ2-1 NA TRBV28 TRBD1 CASSQQTGGSEQFF TGTGCCAGCAGTCAACAGACAGGGGGTAGTGAGCAGTTCTTC
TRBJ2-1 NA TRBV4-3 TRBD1 CASSAGTGYNEQFF TGCGCCAGCAGCGCCGGGACAGGTTACAATGAGCAGTTCTTC
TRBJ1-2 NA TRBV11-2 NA CASSGGDNGYTF TGTGCCAGCAGCGGGGGCGACAATGGCTACACCTTC
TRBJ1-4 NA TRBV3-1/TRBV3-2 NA CASSPPVGKLFF TGTGCCAGCAGCCCTCCCGTCGGAAAACTGTTTTTT
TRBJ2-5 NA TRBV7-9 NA CASSTEQGTQYF TGTGCCAGCAGCACCGAACAGGGGACCCAGTACTTC
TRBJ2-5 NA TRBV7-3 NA CASSLREGGTQYF TGTGCCAGCAGCTTGAGGGAAGGGGGGACCCAGTACTTC
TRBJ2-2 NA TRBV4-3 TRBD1 CASSQETGFYTGELFF TGCGCCAGCAGCCAAGAGACAGGGTTTTACACCGGGGAGCTGTTTTTT
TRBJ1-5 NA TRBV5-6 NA CASSFSGVDQPQHF TGTGCCAGCAGCTTTTCGGGGGTAGATCAGCCCCAGCATTTT
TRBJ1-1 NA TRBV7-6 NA CASSPGWGKGNTEAFF TGTGCCAGCAGCCCGGGATGGGGAAAGGGGAACACTGAAGCTTTCTTT
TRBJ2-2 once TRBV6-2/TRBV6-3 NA CASSYSPQGGAGELFF TGTGCCAGCAGTTACTCTCCACAGGGGGGGGCCGGGGAGCTGTTTTTT
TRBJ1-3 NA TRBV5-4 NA CASSLGGSGNTIYF TGTGCCAGCAGCTTGGGAGGAAGTGGAAACACCATATATTTT
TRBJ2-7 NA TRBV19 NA CASSHSSYEQYF TGTGCCAGTTCCCACAGTTCCTACGAGCAGTACTTC
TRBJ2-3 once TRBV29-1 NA CSVSGTGDTQYF TGCAGCGTTTCCGGTACAGGGGATACGCAGTATTTT
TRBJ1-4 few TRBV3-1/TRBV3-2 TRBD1 CASSPYPGQGSEKLFF TGTGCCAGCAGCCCATACCCGGGACAGGGGAGTGAAAAACTGTTTTTT
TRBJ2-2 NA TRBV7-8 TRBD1 CASSAQGVPTGELFF TGTGCCAGCAGCGCCCAGGGGGTCCCCACCGGGGAGCTGTTTTTT
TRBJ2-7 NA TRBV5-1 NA CASSLDWGAYEQYF TGCGCCAGCAGCTTGGATTGGGGGGCCTACGAGCAGTACTTC
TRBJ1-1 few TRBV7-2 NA CASSSIAGTEAFF TGTGCCAGCAGCTCAATAGCCGGGACTGAAGCTTTCTTT
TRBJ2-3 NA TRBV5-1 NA CASSLSGSVDTQYF TGCGCCAGCAGCTTGTCGGGTAGCGTAGATACGCAGTATTTT
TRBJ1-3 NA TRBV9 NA CASSIHRDPGNTIYF TGTGCCAGCAGCATCCACAGGGATCCAGGAAACACCATATATTTT
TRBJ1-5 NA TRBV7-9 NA CASRRQGNQPQHF TGTGCCAGCAGACGACAGGGCAATCAGCCCCAGCATTTT
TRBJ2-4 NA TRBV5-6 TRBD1 CASSPGTVKNIQYF TGTGCCAGCAGTCCCGGGACAGTCAAAAACATTCAGTACTTC
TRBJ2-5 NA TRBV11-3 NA CASSLEGLGLRETQYF TGTGCCAGCAGCTTAGAGGGGTTGGGGCTGAGGGAGACCCAGTACTTC
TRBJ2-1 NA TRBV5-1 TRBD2 CASSLSTGTSGGAEQFF TGCGCCAGCAGCTTGAGTACCGGGACTAGCGGGGGGGCTGAGCAGTTCTTC
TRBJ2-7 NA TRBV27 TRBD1 CASNDRGPSYEQYF TGTGCCAGCAACGACAGGGGGCCTTCCTACGAGCAGTACTTC
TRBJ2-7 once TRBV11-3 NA CASSLSGTYEQYF TGTGCCAGCAGCTTATCGGGAACCTACGAGCAGTACTTC
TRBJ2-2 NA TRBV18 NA CASSPPAGAGTGELFF TGTGCCAGCTCACCGCCCGCGGGGGCCGGCACCGGGGAGCTGTTTTTT
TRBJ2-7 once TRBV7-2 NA CASSPGKISSYEQYF TGTGCCAGCAGCCCCGGGAAGATAAGCTCCTACGAGCAGTACTTC
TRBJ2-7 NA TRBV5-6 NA CASSLSLSGSYEQYF TGTGCCAGCAGCTTGAGTCTGAGCGGCAGCTACGAGCAGTACTTC
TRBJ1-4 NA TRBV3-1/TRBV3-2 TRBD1 CASGQGGGGEKLFF TGTGCCAGCGGACAGGGGGGAGGCGGTGAAAAACTGTTTTTT